The text below deals with one T cell receptor beta chain. Its antigen is as yet unknown. Here immunoSEQ multiplex PCR was the method, and the copy in TCRdb shows in-frame clones only, minus some. The data show 77,000 or so clones, around 85% seen once. With baseline, cycle 4 day 1, and cycle 7 day 1 as timepoints, blood was sampled. The CDR3 is 11 residues long. Germline V CDR1 and CDR2: SGDLS, YYNGEE. V was trimmed by 4 bases and J by 3 bases, leaving 5 bases between them. These data are taken from a study of OX40 agonist ivuxolimab in advanced cancers. General study points: At 0.1 to 3.0 mg/kg and by week 6, CD4+ and CD8+ T cells in the blood had expanded clonally.

The receptor was derived from an adult with an advanced solid tumor such as melanoma, head and neck, liver or kidney cancer. V gene TRBV9 combines with J gene TRBJ2-7, with D unclear. The material sequenced was CD4+ or CD8+ T cells sorted from blood, taken in a trial of the OX40 agonist ivuxolimab. The CDR3 sequence: CASSRDYEQYF. CDR3 nucleotides: TGTGCCAGCAGCCGAGACTACGAGCAGTACTTC.